The rows below give T cell receptor beta chains drawn from one sample of a study of HIV-infected patients and healthy controls. TCRdb reanalysed the 5' RACE reads using MiXCR and keeps one entry per CDR3 protein. Here the sample spans tens of thousands of distinct CDR3 sequences, over 15% being singletons. Sequences were obtained from CD4+ T cells from blood. The receptors shown here come from a human donor in good health. CDR3s include the opening cysteine and the closing phenylalanine or tryptophan. D genes are given only for firm matches. Expanded clones get a size class; other rows say once, few or many, or leave the size out.

TRBV5-1,few,-,TRBJ2-3,CASSRTREVAQYF,TGCGCCAGCAGCCGCACCCGTGAGGTAGCGCAGTATTTT
TRBV6-1,few,-,TRBJ2-2,CASSEVGVPGELFF,TGTGCCAGCAGTGAAGTTGGGGTTCCCGGGGAGCTGTTTTTT
TRBV20-1,few,-,TRBJ2-7,CSAITTGSYEQYF,TGCAGTGCTATCACCACAGGGTCCTACGAGCAGTACTTC
TRBV7-2,few,-,TRBJ2-1,CASSFEPSSYNEQFF,TGTGCCAGCAGCTTCGAGCCCAGCTCCTACAATGAGCAGTTCTTC
TRBV6-1,few,-,TRBJ2-7,CASRPTRGVNEQYF,TGTGCCAGCAGGCCTACCAGGGGGGTGAACGAGCAGTACTTC
TRBV5-1,-,-,TRBJ2-1,CASSFQSGFYEQFF,TGCGCCAGCAGCTTTCAGTCAGGGTTCTATGAGCAGTTCTTC
TRBV4-1,many,-,TRBJ1-3,CASSLEDSGNTIYF,TGCGCCAGCAGCCTAGAAGACTCTGGAAACACCATATATTTT
TRBV28,once,TRBD1,TRBJ1-2,CASSSGQPNYGYTF,TGTGCCAGCAGTTCGGGACAGCCGAACTATGGCTACACCTTC
TRBV5-1,-,-,TRBJ2-2,CASSLVARAGELFF,TGCGCCAGCAGCTTGGTGGCCCGGGCAGGGGAGCTGTTTTTT
TRBV6-6,-,-,TRBJ2-5,CASSNAHLGTWETQYF,TGTGCCAGCAGCAATGCACACCTGGGCACCTGGGAGACCCAGTACTTC
TRBV5-1,few,TRBD2,TRBJ2-7,CASSSAGDAYEQYF,TGCGCCAGCTCCTCAGCGGGGGACGCCTACGAGCAGTACTTC
TRBV29-1,few,-,TRBJ2-5,CSVEGGWGPLRETQYF,TGCAGCGTTGAAGGAGGATGGGGCCCTCTGCGCGAGACCCAGTACTTC
TRBV12-3/TRBV12-4,-,-,TRBJ2-7,CASSKQGKEQYF,TGTGCCAGCAGTAAACAGGGCAAGGAGCAGTACTTC
TRBV19,-,-,TRBJ1-5,CAISLSGMGNQPQHF,TGTGCCATAAGCCTTTCAGGGATGGGCAATCAGCCCCAGCATTTT
TRBV29-1,-,-,TRBJ2-6,CSVRLQSSGANVLTF,TGCAGCGTTAGACTACAAAGCTCTGGGGCCAACGTCCTGACTTTC